These 5 T cell receptor beta chains were sequenced from one sample in a study of blood T cell repertoires in COVID-19. The assay was immunoSEQ multiplex PCR, and TCRdb's table has in-frame clones only and misses some. The sample holds about 120,000 clones, 82% seen once. Material: peripheral blood. Receptor source: a woman in her 70s with acute or convalescent COVID-19.

The CDR3 sequence is CASSTGTSAGETQYF. In DNA, the CDR3 is TGTGCCAGCAGTACCGGGACTAGCGCGGGGGAGACCCAGTACTTC. This chain connects TRBV2 to TRBJ2-5; 10 bases are shared with TRBD2. The CDR3 spans 15 residues. The germline V gene encodes CDR1 SNHLY and CDR2 FYNNEI. Germline trimming cut 5 bases from V and 5 bases from J; bases unmatched to any gene: 8.

This sequence joins TRBV2 and TRBJ1-5; D might be TRBD1 (5 bases). Germline V gene sequence: CDR1 SNHLY, CDR2 FYNNEI. The germline V and J ends were trimmed by 5 bases and 7 bases, with 12 bases remaining between them. This CDR3 has 13 residues. CDR3 nucleotide sequence: TGTGCCAGCAGTCAGGGTTCGCAGCAGCCCCAGCATTTT. Protein product: CASSQGSQQPQHF.

This chain connects TRBV7-2 to TRBJ2-7; D might be TRBD2 (6 bases). Germline V gene data show CDR1 as SGHTA and CDR2 as FQGNSA. This CDR3 contains 15 residues. Trimming removed 4 bases at V and 7 bases at J, with 20 bases between. The CDR3 nucleotides read TGTGCCAGCAGCTCGTCATTAGCGGTGTACCGGGAGCAGTACTTC. Its protein is CASSSSLAVYREQYF.

This clone has a single count. The chain employs TRBV5-1 and TRBJ2-1; 9 bases are shared with TRBD1. Germline lookup yields CDR1 SGHRS and CDR2 YFSETQ. Trimming removed 7 bases from V and 7 bases from J; junction bases left unmatched: 15. The CDR3 is 16 amino acids. The CDR3, as DNA: TGCGCCAGCTCTCCTACCGGGACAGGGACGATAAATGAGCAGTTCTTC. Its protein product is CASSPTGTGTINEQFF. The full variable domain, with the rest looked up from reference TRBV5-1 and TRBJ2-1, is KAGVTQTPRYLIKTRGQQVTLSCSPISGHRSVSWYQQTPGQGLQFLFEYFSETQRNKGNFPGRFSGRQFSNSRSEMNVSTLELGDSALYLCASSPTGTGTINEQFFGPGTRLTVL.

This clone was detected ten times or more. The chain carries TRBV19 and TRBJ2-2; TRBD1 matches 7 bases. From germline, CDR1 is LNHDA and CDR2 SQIVND (reference sequence). V gave up 5 bases and J gave up 5 bases; unmatched junction bases: 8. There are 15 residues in the CDR3. Here the CDR3 DNA reads TGTGCCAGTAGTCGGATGGGACAGCGAACCGGGGAGCTGTTTTTT. It specifies CASSRMGQRTGELFF.